This T cell receptor beta chain comes out of a study of blood T cell repertoires in COVID-19. The wider study: Donors in the United States, Italy and Spain gave samples during acute or convalescent COVID-19. Sources were T cells, B-cell-depleted T cells, or PBMCs; the material itself was cDNA or gDNA.

Authors' processing steps: The authors estimated nucleated cell counts from reference gene primer amplification. Using immunoSEQ multiplex PCR, the repertoire was profiled, and TCRdb retains in-frame clones only, with some absent. V and J calls and clone size are as listed in that table; D and trimming were resolved from the DNA. This table holds about 150,000 clones, 82% found once. CDR1 and CDR2 (germline): SGHVS, FNYEAQ. The CDR3 spans 14 residues. V shed 4 bases and J shed 7 bases, with 11 bases lying between them. This TCR came from a human donor with acute or convalescent COVID-19. The donor label of this sample is uncertain. The V call is TRBV7-6, the J call TRBJ1-6; D uncertain. The sequenced material came from peripheral blood. CDR3 nucleotide sequence: TGTGCCAGCAGCTCGACATTGTCCAATTCACCCCTCCACTTT. Translating gives CASSSTLSNSPLHF.